The 2 T cell receptor beta chains in this list originate from one sample, sequenced in a study of T cells in localized non-small cell lung cancer (dated by TCRdb to 2019 to 2021). Libraries were constructed by the immunoSEQ multiplex PCR assay. The source is immuneACCESS, and TCRdb retained only in-frame sequences with V and J called. Part of the clones is not carried over; for the studies checked, unresolved V genes explain less than half of this, and the remainder is unexplained. The sample table shows over 5,000 clones, and approximately 60% are seen once. The ten largest account for over 3.5% of the sample. This material consisted of lymph node tissue, taken before any cancer treatment. All receptors derive from a male donor aged 60 or older with stage I squamous cell lung carcinoma.

This clone was recorded a few times. J is TRBJ2-1 and V is TRBV6-8; 7 bases match TRBD1. Germline V gives CDR1 MNHGY, CDR2 SAAAGT. The CDR3 sequence is 13 residues long. V shed 5 bases and J 9 bases; nucleotides not matched to a gene: 7. CDR3 amino acids: CASSKDRAREQFF. The CDR3 bases are TGTGCCAGCAGTAAAGACAGGGCGCGTGAGCAGTTCTTC.

This clone was recorded a few times. The chain carries TRBV6-8 and TRBJ2-1, with D perhaps TRBD1 (5 bases). Germline CDR1 MNHGY, CDR2 SAAAGT. The ends were cut back, 5 bases at V and 6 bases at J, with 8 bases in the middle. CDR3 size: 12 residues. In DNA form, the CDR3 reads TGTGCCAGCAGTGCCCAGGGCAATGAGCAGTTCTTC. Amino acids: CASSAQGNEQFF.